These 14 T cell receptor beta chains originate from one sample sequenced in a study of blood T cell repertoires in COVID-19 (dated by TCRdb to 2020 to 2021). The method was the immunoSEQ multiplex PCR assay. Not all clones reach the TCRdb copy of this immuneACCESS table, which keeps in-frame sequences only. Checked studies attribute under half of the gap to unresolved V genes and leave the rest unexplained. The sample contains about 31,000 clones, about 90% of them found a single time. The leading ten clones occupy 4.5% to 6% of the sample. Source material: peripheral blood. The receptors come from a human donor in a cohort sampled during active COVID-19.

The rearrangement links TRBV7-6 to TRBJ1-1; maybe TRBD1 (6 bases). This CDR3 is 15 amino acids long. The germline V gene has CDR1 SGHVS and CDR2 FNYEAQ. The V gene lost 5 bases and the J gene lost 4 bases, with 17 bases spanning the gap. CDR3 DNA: TGTGCCAGCAGCGCCTCTAACCACAGGGCCACTGAAGCTTTCTTT. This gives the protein CASSASNHRATEAFF.

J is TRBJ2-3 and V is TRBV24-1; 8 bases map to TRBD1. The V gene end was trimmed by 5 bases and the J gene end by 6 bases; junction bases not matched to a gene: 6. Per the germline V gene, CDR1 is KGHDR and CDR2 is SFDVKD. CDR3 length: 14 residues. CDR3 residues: CATSGGQGMDTQYF. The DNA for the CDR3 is TGTGCCACCAGTGGTGGACAGGGTATGGATACGCAGTATTTT.

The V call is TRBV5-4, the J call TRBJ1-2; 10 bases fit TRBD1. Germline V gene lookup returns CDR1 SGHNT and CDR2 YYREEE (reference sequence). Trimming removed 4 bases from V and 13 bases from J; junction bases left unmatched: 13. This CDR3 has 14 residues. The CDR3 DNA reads TGTGCCAGCAGCCTGCCGGGACAGGGGATGGAGAGCACCTTC. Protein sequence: CASSLPGQGMESTF.

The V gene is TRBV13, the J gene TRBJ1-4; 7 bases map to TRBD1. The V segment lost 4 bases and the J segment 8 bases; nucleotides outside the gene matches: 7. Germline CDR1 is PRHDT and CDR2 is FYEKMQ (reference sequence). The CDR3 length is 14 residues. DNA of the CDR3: TGTGCCAGCAGCTATGGGACAGAGGGGGAAAAACTGTTTTTT. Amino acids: CASSYGTEGEKLFF.

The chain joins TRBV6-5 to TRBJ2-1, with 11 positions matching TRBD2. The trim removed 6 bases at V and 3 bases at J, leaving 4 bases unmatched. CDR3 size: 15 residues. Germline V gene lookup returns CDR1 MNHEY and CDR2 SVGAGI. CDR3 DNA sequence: TGTGCCAGCAGGTCGGGACTAGCGGTCTACAATGAGCAGTTCTTC. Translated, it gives CASRSGLAVYNEQFF.

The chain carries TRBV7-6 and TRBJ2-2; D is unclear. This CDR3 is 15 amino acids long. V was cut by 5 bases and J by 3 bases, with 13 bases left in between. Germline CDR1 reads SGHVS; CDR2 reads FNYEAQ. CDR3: CASSTDTRDTGELFF. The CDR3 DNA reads TGTGCCAGCAGCACAGACACTCGAGACACCGGGGAGCTGTTTTTT.

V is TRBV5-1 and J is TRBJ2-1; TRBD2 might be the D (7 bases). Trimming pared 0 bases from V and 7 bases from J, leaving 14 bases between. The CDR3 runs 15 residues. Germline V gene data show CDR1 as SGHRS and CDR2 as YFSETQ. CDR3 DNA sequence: TGCGCCAGCAGCTTGGAAACCGGGGGGCGGAATGAGCAGTTCTTC. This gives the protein CASSLETGGRNEQFF.

The CDR3 nucleotides are TGTGCCAGCAGCCAGGATGGCCGAGGTGGGCAGGGAAACACTGAAGCTTTCTTT. This sequence encodes CASSQDGRGGQGNTEAFF. The V gene is TRBV14, the J gene TRBJ1-1; D perhaps matches TRBD1 (5 bases). V was cut by 3 bases and J by 2 bases, with 22 bases left in between. CDR3 length: 18 amino acids. The germline V gene encodes CDR1 SGHDN and CDR2 FVKESK.

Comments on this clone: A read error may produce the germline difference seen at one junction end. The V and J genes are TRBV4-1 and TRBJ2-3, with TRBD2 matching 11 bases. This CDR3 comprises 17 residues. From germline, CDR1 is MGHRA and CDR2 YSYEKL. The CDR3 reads CASRQASTGLAADTQYF. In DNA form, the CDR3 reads TGCGCCAGCAGGCAAGCTAGTACGGGACTAGCGGCGGATACGCAGTATTTT.

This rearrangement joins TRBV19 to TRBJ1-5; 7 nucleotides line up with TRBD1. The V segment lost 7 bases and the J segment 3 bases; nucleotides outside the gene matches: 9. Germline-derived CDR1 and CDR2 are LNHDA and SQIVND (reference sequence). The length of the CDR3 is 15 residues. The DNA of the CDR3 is TGTGCCAGTATGGGGTGGGACAGCTTCAATCAGCCCCAGCATTTT. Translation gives CASMGWDSFNQPQHF.

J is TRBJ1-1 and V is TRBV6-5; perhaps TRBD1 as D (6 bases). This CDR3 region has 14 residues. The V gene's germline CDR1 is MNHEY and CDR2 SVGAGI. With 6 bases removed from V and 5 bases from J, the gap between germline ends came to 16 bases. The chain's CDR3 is CASSPEQGGTEAFF. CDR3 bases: TGTGCCAGCAGCCCCGAACAGGGAGGGACTGAAGCTTTCTTT.

CDR3 sequence reads: CASSRDRGPPNSPLHF. CDR3 sequence (DNA): TGTGCCAGCAGCCGGGACAGGGGGCCCCCTAATTCACCCCTCCACTTT. The chain uses TRBV2 and TRBJ1-6; 12 nucleotides agree with TRBD1. Per the germline V gene, CDR1 is SNHLY and CDR2 is FYNNEI. The junction had 6 bases not matched to a gene; V was cut back by 6 bases and J by 6 bases. CDR3 length equals 16 residues.

This chain's CDR3 is CASSYPGQGDRLAGGPFEQFF. In nucleotides, the CDR3 is TGTGCCAGCAGTTACCCGGGACAGGGAGATCGACTAGCGGGAGGGCCCTTTGAGCAGTTCTTC. V and J are TRBV6-2 or TRBV6-3 and TRBJ2-1; 14 bases align to TRBD2. The CDR3 has 21 amino acids. Germline V CDR1 and CDR2: MNHEY, SVGEGT. Unmatched junction bases numbered 21, after V lost 2 bases and J lost 9 bases.

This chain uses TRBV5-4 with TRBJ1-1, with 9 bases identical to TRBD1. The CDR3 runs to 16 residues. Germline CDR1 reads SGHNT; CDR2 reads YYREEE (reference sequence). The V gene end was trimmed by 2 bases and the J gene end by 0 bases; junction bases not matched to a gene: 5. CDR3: CASSLDRGLVNTEAFF. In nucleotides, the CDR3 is TGTGCCAGCAGCTTAGACAGGGGGTTGGTGAACACTGAAGCTTTCTTT.